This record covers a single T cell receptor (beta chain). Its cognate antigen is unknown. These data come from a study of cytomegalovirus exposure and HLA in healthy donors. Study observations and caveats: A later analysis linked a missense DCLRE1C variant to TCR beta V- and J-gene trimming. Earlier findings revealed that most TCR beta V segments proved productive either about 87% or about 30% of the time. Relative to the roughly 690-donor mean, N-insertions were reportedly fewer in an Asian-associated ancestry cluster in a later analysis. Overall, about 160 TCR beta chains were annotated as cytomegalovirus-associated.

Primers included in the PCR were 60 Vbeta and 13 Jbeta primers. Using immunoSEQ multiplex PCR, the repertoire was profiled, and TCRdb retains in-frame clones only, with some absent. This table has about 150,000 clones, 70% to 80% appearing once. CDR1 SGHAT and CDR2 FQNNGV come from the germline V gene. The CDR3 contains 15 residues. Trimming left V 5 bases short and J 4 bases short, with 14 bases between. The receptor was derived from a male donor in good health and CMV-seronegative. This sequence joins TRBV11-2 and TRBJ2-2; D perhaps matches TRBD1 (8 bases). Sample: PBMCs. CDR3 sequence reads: CASSLYRGGTGELFF. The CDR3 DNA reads TGTGCCAGCAGCCTCTACAGGGGGGGCACCGGGGAGCTGTTTTTT.